Here is one T cell receptor beta chain with its context. Authors' methods: Amplification from reference gene primers served as the basis for estimated nucleated cell counts. Clones were read by immunoSEQ multiplex PCR, and TCRdb kept only the in-frame ones, dropping some. That table furnishes V, J and clone size, whereas the DNA furnished D and trimming. This sample has some 56,000 clones, with 70% to 85% found just once. Trimming stripped 5 bases from V and 0 bases from J, with 11 bases between. From germline, CDR1 is SGHDT and CDR2 YYEEEE. The CDR3 spans 14 residues. Enrolled during active infection, Seattle patients were then followed longitudinally. The data are from a study of blood T cell repertoires in COVID-19.

This TCR derives from a man older than 75 with COVID-19, enrolled during active disease. The chain uses TRBV5-6 and TRBJ1-1; unclear D gene. Sequencing was done on a sample of peripheral blood. In DNA form, the CDR3 reads TGTGCCAGCAGGGTGGTGGGCTTGAACACTGAAGCTTTCTTT. Protein sequence: CASRVVGLNTEAFF.